The 26 T cell receptor beta chains reported below all come from one sample, sequenced in a study of chronic HIV infection and antiretroviral therapy. TCRdb recomputed calls from the 5' RACE reads with MiXCR, one row per CDR3 protein. Of more than 25,000 distinct CDR3 sequences listed, roughly 9.1% are singletons. Sequenced material: peripheral blood. Receptors originate from an adult who had HIV and had not received antiretroviral therapy, or was an uninfected healthy control (not recorded which).

The sample holds many counts of this clonotype. This sequence joins TRBV11-1 and TRBJ2-1; D unclear. Germline CDR1 SGHAT, CDR2 FQDESV (reference sequence). The CDR3 runs 13 residues. V lost 1 base and J lost 4, with 5 bases in between. The CDR3 DNA follows: TGTGCCAGCAGCTTAGACAGATACAATGAGCAGTTCTTC. Translating it yields CASSLDRYNEQFF.

This clonotype was seen only a few times. The chain links TRBV20-1 to TRBJ1-5; 7 bases match TRBD1. In germline, CDR1 is DFQATT, CDR2 SNEGSKA (reference sequence). J was trimmed by 2 bases and V by 0 bases; bases with no gene match: 4. The CDR3 totals 15 residues. The CDR3 region is CSARERGGGNQPQHF. In DNA, the CDR3 is TGCAGTGCTAGAGAAAGAGGGGGCGGCAATCAGCCCCAGCATTTT.

This clonotype was counted at least ten times. V usage is TRBV29-1 and J usage is TRBJ1-3; D uncertain. Germline assignment: CDR1 SQVTM and CDR2 ANQGSEA. V lost 6 bases and J 3 bases, leaving 15 bases between the germline ends. The CDR3 is 14 residues long. This CDR3 reads CSVWVAALGNTIYF. Here the CDR3 DNA reads TGCAGCGTGTGGGTGGCGGCGCTTGGAAACACCATATATTTT.

The chain is built from TRBV15 and TRBJ2-7; no firm D call. The CDR3 extends over 13 amino acids. Germline V gene lookup returns CDR1 LNHNV and CDR2 YYDKDF (reference sequence). The V and J ends lost 4 bases and 6 bases respectively, with 13 bases between them. The CDR3 DNA is TGTGCCACCAGCACGAACGTAGGATCCGAGCAGTACTTC. Its protein is CATSTNVGSEQYF.

CDR3 residues: CASSGQAQGNQPQHF. The CDR3 DNA sequence: TGTGCCAGCAGTGGACAGGCCCAAGGCAATCAGCCCCAGCATTTT. The chain carries TRBV2 and TRBJ1-5; possibly TRBD1 for D (6 bases). CDR3 length equals 15 residues. The germline V and J ends were trimmed by 4 bases and 2 bases, with 12 bases remaining between them. CDR1 is SNHLY and CDR2 is FYNNEI in the germline V gene.

In its sample, this clonotype was seen many times. This chain connects TRBV27 to TRBJ2-7; D may correspond to TRBD1 or TRBD2 (6 bases each). This CDR3 has 14 residues. Germline V lookup: CDR1 MNHEY, CDR2 SMNVEV (reference sequence). Trimming took off 5 bases at V and 3 bases at J, with 14 bases between the two ends. For the CDR3, the DNA is TGTGCCAGCAGTACCGGTCGGGGGCTCTACGAGCAGTACTTC. Its translation is CASSTGRGLYEQYF.

This clonotype has ten or more counts. The CDR3 DNA follows: TGCGCCAGCAGTCATGCCGGGACCTCAGAAGCTTTCTTT. This encodes CASSHAGTSEAFF. The chain is built from TRBV10-1 and TRBJ1-1; tentatively, D is TRBD1 (5 bases). The CDR3 contains 13 residues. Germline V CDR1 and CDR2: WNHNN, SYGVQD (reference sequence). V was trimmed by 5 bases and J by 8 bases, leaving 15 bases between them.

This clonotype has at least ten counts. This chain connects TRBV4-2 to TRBJ2-1; possibly TRBD2 for D (5 bases). With 1 base removed from V and 3 bases from J, the gap between germline ends came to 7 bases. Germline V gene data show CDR1 as LGHNA and CDR2 as YNFKEQ. The CDR3 loop spans 14 amino acids. The CDR3 reads CASSQAGNYNEQFF. The CDR3 DNA follows: TGTGCCAGCAGCCAAGCGGGAAACTACAATGAGCAGTTCTTC.

This clonotype has ten or more counts. The chain joins TRBV4-1 to TRBJ2-1; perhaps TRBD1 as D (5 bases). The CDR3 covers 16 residues. Trimming pared 1 base from V and 8 bases from J, leaving 18 bases between. Germline CDR1 MGHRA, CDR2 YSYEKL. CDR3 region: CASSQVDSTGAYEQFF. CDR3 DNA sequence: TGCGCCAGCAGCCAAGTAGACTCTACTGGGGCCTATGAGCAGTTCTTC.

This clonotype was observed at least ten times. The V gene is TRBV10-2, the J gene TRBJ1-5; D not resolved. The V end was cut by 3 bases, the J end by 5 bases, with 11 bases between. Germline CDR1 is WSHSY and CDR2 is SAAADI. The CDR3 runs 14 residues. The CDR3, as DNA: TGCGCCAGCAGTGACGGAGGGTACCATCAGCCCCAGCATTTT. Protein: CASSDGGYHQPQHF.

This clonotype was counted between two and nine times. The V gene is TRBV5-1, the J gene TRBJ2-2; TRBD1 aligns across 9 bases. The CDR3 is 16 amino acids. Trimming took 4 bases from V and 4 from J; bases not matched to a gene: 8. The germline V gene has CDR1 SGHRS and CDR2 YFSETQ. CDR3 coding DNA: TGCGCCAGCAGCGATGGGGACAGGGTTTCCACCGGGGAGCTGTTTTTT. This encodes CASSDGDRVSTGELFF. The variable domain in full, with the rest retrieved from reference TRBV5-1 and TRBJ2-2, is KAGVTQTPRYLIKTRGQQVTLSCSPISGHRSVSWYQQTPGQGLQFLFEYFSETQRNKGNFPGRFSGRQFSNSRSEMNVSTLELGDSALYLCASSDGDRVSTGELFFGEGSRLTVL.

The table lists this clonotype with a few counts. The chain uses TRBV9 and TRBJ2-3, with TRBD1 matching over 9 bases. This CDR3 is 16 amino acids long. From germline, CDR1 is SGDLS and CDR2 YYNGEE. J lost 2 bases, V lost 0 bases, and 4 bases had no gene match. CDR3 nucleotides: TGTGCCAGCAGCGTAGAGGGACAGGGCGCCACAGATACGCAGTATTTT. Amino acids: CASSVEGQGATDTQYF.

This clonotype showed up many times. The chain combines TRBV5-1 with TRBJ2-1; D may be TRBD2 (6 bases). V lost 7 bases and J 4 bases, leaving 9 bases between the germline ends. Germline V lookup: CDR1 SGHRS, CDR2 YFSETQ. The CDR3 has 12 residues. The CDR3 protein is CASGGSYNEQFF. CDR3 DNA: TGCGCCAGCGGGGGGTCGTACAATGAGCAGTTCTTC.

This clonotype was seen at least ten times. This sequence joins TRBV12-3 or TRBV12-4 and TRBJ2-5; TRBD2 matches 8 bases. This CDR3 contains 15 residues. V shed 3 bases and J 5 bases; nucleotides not matched to a gene: 8. The CDR3 nucleotides read TGTGCCAGCAGTTTTCCTGCCGGGGGGGATGAGACCCAGTACTTC. This encodes CASSFPAGGDETQYF.

This clonotype has ten or more counts. The chain recombines TRBV7-9 with TRBJ1-1, with D unclear. V lost 0 bases, J lost 8 bases, and 4 bases lay in between. The CDR3 is 11 residues long. Germline V gene lookup returns CDR1 SEHNR and CDR2 FQNEAQ (reference sequence). The CDR3 nucleotides read TGTGCCAGCAGCTTAGCGATCGAAGCTTTCTTT. Protein: CASSLAIEAFF.

A note on this clonotype: A much larger clone lies one base from this, so it may be a read error. The rearrangement uses TRBV12-5 and TRBJ1-2; no clear D gene. This CDR3 region has 14 residues. The germline V and J ends were trimmed by 5 bases and 8 bases, with 18 bases remaining between them. Germline V lookup: CDR1 LGHNT, CDR2 FRNRAP. CDR3 bases: TGTGCTAGTGGTCCTTGGCCCCCTTCTCAAGGCTACACCTTC. It is translated as CASGPWPPSQGYTF.

In its sample, this clonotype is medium-sized (0.01 to 0.1%). This chain links TRBV10-3 with TRBJ2-1, with 8 bases fitting TRBD1. Germline V gene sequence: CDR1 ENHRY, CDR2 SYGVKD. V lost 0 bases and J lost 7; bases outside the gene matches: 11. This CDR3 is built from 17 residues. The CDR3 bases are TGTGCCATCAGTGAGTCGACTCCGACAGGGGTTATGAATGAGCAGTTCTTC. The encoded protein is CAISESTPTGVMNEQFF.

This clonotype was seen many times. This chain uses TRBV9 with TRBJ2-1; 12 bases agree with TRBD2. The CDR3 totals 16 residues. In germline, CDR1 is SGDLS, CDR2 YYNGEE. V gave up 4 bases and J gave up 8 bases; unmatched junction bases: 10. The CDR3 nucleotides read TGTGCCAGCAGCCTCCCAGGGCTAGCGGGAGGGGATGAGCAGTTCTTC. It yields the protein CASSLPGLAGGDEQFF.

This clonotype was observed at least ten times. V usage is TRBV20-1 and J usage is TRBJ2-7; D is perhaps TRBD1 (5 bases). This CDR3 has 12 amino acids. V was trimmed by 5 bases and J by 3 bases, leaving 11 bases between them. Per germline, CDR1 DFQATT and CDR2 SNEGSKA (reference sequence). CDR3: CSAGQQDYEQYF. CDR3 DNA sequence: TGCAGTGCTGGGCAACAGGACTACGAGCAGTACTTC.

This clonotype appeared many times. The chain carries TRBV15 and TRBJ1-4; D unclear. The CDR3 sequence is 15 residues long. The V and J ends lost 6 bases and 0 bases respectively, with 11 bases between them. Germline CDR1 is LNHNV and CDR2 is YYDKDF (reference sequence). The CDR3 DNA sequence: TGTGCCACCAGAGTCGGAGGAGCAACTAATGAAAAACTGTTTTTT. Protein: CATRVGGATNEKLFF.

This clonotype was seen ten or more times. The V gene is TRBV3-1, the J gene TRBJ2-6, with D uncertain. Trimming left V 4 bases short and J 4 bases short, with 11 bases between. The CDR3 extends over 15 amino acids. Germline CDR1 LGHDT, CDR2 YNNKEL (reference sequence). CDR3 DNA: TGTGCCAGCAGCCCCCGGTCTGGGGGGGCCAACGTCCTGACTTTC. Encoded protein: CASSPRSGGANVLTF.

This clonotype was counted at least ten times. The genes are TRBV3-1 and TRBJ2-5; D remains ambiguous. The CDR3 totals 15 residues. Looked up from germline, CDR1 is LGHDT and CDR2 is YNNKEL (reference sequence). Trimming shortened V by 1 base and J by 7 bases, and 16 bases separated the two germline ends. This CDR3 is CASSQVGVGSPTQYF. The CDR3 bases are TGTGCCAGCAGCCAAGTTGGGGTTGGGTCCCCGACCCAGTACTTC.

The V gene is TRBV5-1, the J gene TRBJ2-3, with 8 bases that match TRBD1. The length of the CDR3 is 15 residues. Unmatched junction bases numbered 5, after V lost 3 bases and J lost 2 bases. Germline values: CDR1 SGHRS, CDR2 YFSETQ. The DNA for the CDR3 is TGCGCCAGCAGCTACCAGGGGGCGTCCACAGATACGCAGTATTTT. Translation gives CASSYQGASTDTQYF.

This clonotype was seen a handful of times. The V call is TRBV27, the J call TRBJ2-5, with TRBD2 identical over 12 bases. Germline-derived CDR1 and CDR2 are MNHEY and SMNVEV (reference sequence). The CDR3 runs 16 residues. The J segment lost 4 bases and the V segment lost 5 bases, leaving 8 bases of the junction unmatched. In DNA, the CDR3 is TGTGCCAGCAGTCTCCGACTAGCGGGAGAGTTAGAGACCCAGTACTTC. Amino acid sequence: CASSLRLAGELETQYF.

The gene calls are TRBV2 and TRBJ1-6; 8 positions agree with TRBD1. The CDR3 is made up of 13 amino acids. The V gene's germline CDR1 is SNHLY and CDR2 FYNNEI. Trimming at V came to 10 bases and at J to 5 bases, leaving 4 bases not matched to a gene. CDR3 region: CATSTGDNSPLHF. CDR3 nucleotides: TGTGCCACCTCGACAGGGGATAATTCACCCCTCCACTTT.

This clonotype has a count of ten or more. CDR3 in amino acids: CASSEGGGALVTEAFF. The CDR3 DNA is TGTGCCAGCAGTGAGGGTGGAGGGGCCTTGGTGACTGAAGCTTTCTTT. The genes are TRBV2 and TRBJ1-1, with TRBD1 as a possible D gene (5 bases). CDR3 length equals 16 residues. With 3 bases removed from V and 5 bases from J, the gap between germline ends came to 19 bases. CDR1 and CDR2 from the germline V gene are SNHLY and FYNNEI.